In its sample, the clone carrying this T cell receptor beta chain is medium-sized. Its antigen remains unidentified. The data were produced by immunoSEQ multiplex PCR, yet TCRdb's version contains in-frame clones alone and is incomplete. The sample has roughly 25,000 clones; around 80% are singletons. All the patients suffered relapse after autologous stem cell transplantation, and brentuximab vedotin exposure differed. V was shortened by 1 base and J by 5 bases, with 9 bases between the two germline ends. Germline CDR1 reads ENHRY; CDR2 reads SYGVKD. The CDR3 totals 13 residues. This sample was included in a study of PD-1 blockade in classical Hodgkin lymphoma. Regarding the study as a whole: Possibly reflecting disease activity or prior therapy, repertoire differences have causes that remain undefined.

This clonotype was sampled from a human donor with classical Hodgkin lymphoma. The chain couples TRBV10-3 to TRBJ2-7; weak D call: TRBD1 (5 bases). The sequences come from peripheral blood mononuclear cells (PBMCs), collected before the second cycle of nivolumab. CDR3 amino acids: CAISELTDHEQYF. CDR3 in DNA: TGTGCCATCAGTGAGTTGACAGACCACGAGCAGTACTTC.